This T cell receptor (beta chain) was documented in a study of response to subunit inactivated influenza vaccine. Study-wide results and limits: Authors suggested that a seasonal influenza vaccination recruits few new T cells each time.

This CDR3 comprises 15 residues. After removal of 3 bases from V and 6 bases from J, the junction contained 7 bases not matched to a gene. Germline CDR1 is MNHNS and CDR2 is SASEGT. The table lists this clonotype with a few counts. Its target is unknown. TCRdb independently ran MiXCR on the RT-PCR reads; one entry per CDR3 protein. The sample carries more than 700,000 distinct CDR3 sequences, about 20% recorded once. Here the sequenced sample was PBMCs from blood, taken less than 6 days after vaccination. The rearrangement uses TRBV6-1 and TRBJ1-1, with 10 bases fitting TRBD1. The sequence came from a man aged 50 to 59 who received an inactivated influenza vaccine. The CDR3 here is CASSDNDRGRPEAFF. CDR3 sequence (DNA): TGTGCCAGCAGTGATAATGACAGGGGGCGACCTGAAGCTTTCTTT.